Presented here are 4 T cell receptor beta chains from one specimen sequenced in a study of CD8+CD57+ T cells in acquired aplastic anemia. Genomic DNA provided the template from which TCR beta VDJ and CDR3 profiles were obtained. TCRdb passed the reads through MiXCR, listing each CDR3 protein once. The table includes about 150,000 distinct CDR3 sequences, roughly half detected once. Patients selected for sequencing had displayed CD8+CD57+ cell expansion by flow cytometry. Specimen: sorted CD4+, CD8+, or CD8+CD57+ T cells (not recorded which) from PBMCs. The receptors here all came from a human donor with aplastic anemia.

CDR3 nucleotides: TGTGCCAGCCTCGGGGGGACAGGGGGTGCCCGGGGGTGGACCCAGTACTTC. Translated: CASLGGTGGARGWTQYF. V and J are TRBV2 and TRBJ2-5; 11 nucleotides match TRBD1. The CDR3 is 17 amino acids. The V gene's germline CDR1 is SNHLY and CDR2 FYNNEI. Trimming at V came to 8 bases and at J to 7 bases, leaving 18 bases not matched to a gene. The full variable domain, rest sourced from reference TRBV2 and TRBJ2-5, is EPEVTQTPSHQVTQMGQEVILRCVPISNHLYFYWYRQILGQKVEFLVSFYNNEISEKSEIFDDQFSVERPDGSNFTLKIRSTKLEDSAMYFCASLGGTGGARGWTQYFGPGTRLLVL.

Note on this clonotype: A read error may be the cause here, since a much bigger clone is one base away. This rearrangement joins TRBV7-8 to TRBJ2-1; D call uncertain. Germline V gene lookup returns CDR1 SGHVS and CDR2 FQNEAQ. This CDR3 comprises 14 residues. The CDR3 is CVSSASLPYNEQFF. The CDR3 DNA follows: TGTGTCAGCAGCGCGTCCCTCCCCTACAATGAGCAGTTCTTC.

CDR3 protein: CASRGQGRTYEQYF. In DNA form, the CDR3 reads TGTGCCAGCAGGGGACAGGGGCGAACGTACGAGCAGTACTTC. The V and J genes are TRBV25-1 and TRBJ2-7; 10 bases align to TRBD1. The V segment lost 6 bases and the J segment 4 bases; nucleotides outside the gene matches: 6. This CDR3 contains 14 residues. In germline, CDR1 is MGHDK, CDR2 SYGVNS.

This clonotype was observed at least ten times. The gene calls are TRBV29-1 and TRBJ1-2; possible D gene TRBD1, 6 bases. Trimming shortened V by 7 bases and J by 6 bases, and 15 bases separated the two germline ends. The CDR3 covers 12 residues. The germline V gene encodes CDR1 SQVTM and CDR2 ANQGSEA. The CDR3 reads CSGEGGGDGYTF. For the CDR3, the DNA is TGCAGCGGAGAAGGGGGTGGCGATGGCTACACCTTC.